A single sample is the source of the 17 T cell receptor beta chains below, sequenced in a study of blood T cell repertoires in COVID-19. Repertoires were generated with immunoSEQ multiplex PCR, while TCRdb's copy carries only in-frame clones and drops some. The profile shows about 110,000 clones, around nine tenths of them singletons. The sample taken for sequencing was peripheral blood. Every receptor here comes from a woman aged 25 to 39 with acute or convalescent COVID-19.

The chain couples TRBV3-1 (or the pseudogene TRBV3-2) to TRBJ1-4; D possibly corresponds to TRBD1 (5 bases). Trimming removed 7 bases at V and 8 bases at J, with 17 bases between. The CDR3 loop spans 14 amino acids. In germline, CDR1 is LGHDT, CDR2 YNNKEL (reference sequence). As DNA, the CDR3 is TGTGCCAGCACCTCCAGGGTTACAACCGAAAAACTGTTTTTT. Translated: CASTSRVTTEKLFF.

The V and J genes are TRBV18 and TRBJ2-5, with TRBD1 matching over 8 bases. V lost 2 bases, J lost 5 bases, and 10 bases stayed unmatched. CDR1 and CDR2 from the germline V gene are KGHSH and LQKENI. The CDR3 sequence is 16 residues long. This chain's CDR3 is CASSPVGQGARETQYF. For the CDR3, the DNA is TGTGCCAGCTCACCAGTAGGCCAGGGGGCTCGGGAGACCCAGTACTTC. The full variable domain, completed using reference TRBV18 and TRBJ2-5, is NAGVMQNPRHLVRRRGQEARLRCSPMKGHSHVYWYRQLPEEGLKFMVYLQKENIIDESGMPKERFSAEFPKEGPSILRIQQVVRGDSAAYFCASSPVGQGARETQYFGPGTRLLVL.

The chain uses TRBV28 and TRBJ1-4, with 9 positions matching TRBD1. The CDR3 length is 14 residues. The germline V gene has CDR1 MDHEN and CDR2 SYDVKM. The V gene end was trimmed by 3 bases and the J gene end by 8 bases; junction bases not matched to a gene: 4. Here the CDR3 reads CASSLTGGNEKLFF. CDR3 bases: TGTGCCAGCAGTTTGACAGGGGGGAACGAAAAACTGTTTTTT.

The J gene is TRBJ1-1, the V gene TRBV6-5, with a tentative D call TRBD1 (6 bases). V lost 4 bases and J lost 0, with 12 bases in between. The V gene's germline CDR1 is MNHEY and CDR2 SVGAGI. The CDR3 extends over 15 amino acids. The CDR3 DNA sequence: TGTGCCAGCAGTTCGGACAGCATCATGAACACTGAAGCTTTCTTT. Protein: CASSSDSIMNTEAFF.

The genes are TRBV10-3 and TRBJ2-1; 16 bases match TRBD2. CDR3 length: 18 amino acids. Trimming at V came to 4 bases and at J to 2 bases, leaving 5 bases not matched to a gene. Germline V gives CDR1 ENHRY, CDR2 SYGVKD. CDR3 region: CAISVGLAGGGTYNEQFF. The DNA of the CDR3 is TGTGCCATCAGTGTGGGACTAGCGGGAGGGGGGACCTACAATGAGCAGTTCTTC.

This rearrangement joins TRBV30 to TRBJ2-3, with D possibly TRBD1 on 6 matching bases. The CDR3 length is 15 residues. Germline lookup yields CDR1 GTSNPN and CDR2 SVGIG (reference sequence). V lost 8 bases to trimming and J lost 6 bases, with 24 bases between them. This CDR3 reads CAGNKQGARSDTQYF. CDR3 nucleotide sequence: TGTGCCGGGAATAAACAGGGAGCTCGGTCCGATACGCAGTATTTT.

The V gene is TRBV5-3, the J gene TRBJ1-2, with D possibly matching TRBD1 (5 bases). TRBV5-3 is labeled an ORF, and its function is uncertain. V was pared by 6 bases and J by 6 bases, with 15 bases between. CDR3 length equals 13 residues. CDR3 DNA sequence: TGTGCCAGAAACAACAGGCCCCGGGATGGCTACACCTTC. Translated: CARNNRPRDGYTF.

The chain couples TRBV4-1 to TRBJ2-7, with D hard to call. CDR1 and CDR2 (germline): MGHRA, YSYEKL. This CDR3 is 15 amino acids long. V lost 1 base to trimming and J lost 2 bases, with 12 bases between them. CDR3 coding DNA: TGCGCCAGCAGCCAAGTCCGGAGCCAGACCTACGAGCAGTACTTC. Translated, it gives CASSQVRSQTYEQYF.

V usage is TRBV5-1 and J usage is TRBJ2-3; the D is unclear. The CDR3 has 14 residues. Trimming cost V 5 bases and J 9 bases, with 19 bases left between them. Germline V gene sequence: CDR1 SGHRS, CDR2 YFSETQ. The DNA for the CDR3 is TGCGCCAGCAGTGGCGGCGCCTCCCATGAAACGCAGTATTTT. This gives the protein CASSGGASHETQYF.

The chain carries TRBV6-5 and TRBJ1-1, with 9 bases aligning to TRBD1. The V gene end was trimmed by 7 bases and the J gene end by 1 base; junction bases not matched to a gene: 4. The length of the CDR3 is 14 residues. Germline loops: CDR1 MNHEY, CDR2 SVGAGI. CDR3 DNA: TGTGCCAGCATGGCGGGACAGGGGAACACTGAAGCTTTCTTT. It is translated as CASMAGQGNTEAFF.

This clone was seen a few times. The V gene is TRBV2, the J gene TRBJ1-2; D is unresolved. Germline-derived CDR1 and CDR2 are SNHLY and FYNNEI. The CDR3 runs to 17 residues. V gave up 4 bases and J gave up 5 bases, with 23 bases separating them. CDR3 nucleotide sequence: TGTGCCAGCAGTGGCCTGGGCAGAACCCCTGAGGGATATGGCTACACCTTC. Translation: CASSGLGRTPEGYGYTF.

This chain uses TRBV4-3 with TRBJ1-2; no clear D gene. The CDR3 length is 13 residues. The germline V and J ends were trimmed by 2 bases and 5 bases, with 9 bases remaining between them. The germline V gene has CDR1 LGHNA and CDR2 YSLEER. CDR3 bases: TGCGCCAGCAGCCAACCAGGAAATTATGGCTACACCTTC. Residues: CASSQPGNYGYTF.

As for this clone: Different DNA sequences within this sample yield the same CDR3. The chain combines TRBV11-3 with TRBJ2-3, with 14 bases aligning to TRBD2. V shed 5 bases, J shed 3 bases, and the junction held 4 bases outside the gene matches. The germline V gene encodes CDR1 SGHNT and CDR2 YENEEA. The CDR3 contains 16 residues. DNA of the CDR3: TGTGCCAGCAGCCCAGGGACTAGCGGGAGAACAGATACGCAGTATTTT. Translating gives CASSPGTSGRTDTQYF.

The rearrangement joins TRBV11-2 to TRBJ2-7, with D unclear. V was pared by 6 bases and J by 4 bases, with 19 bases between. The CDR3 extends over 15 amino acids. Germline V gene sequence: CDR1 SGHAT, CDR2 FQNNGV. This CDR3 reads CASRNYMGQRYEQYF. The CDR3 region has the DNA TGTGCCAGCAGGAACTACATGGGTCAAAGGTACGAGCAGTACTTC.

This clone has a single count. V and J are TRBV5-8 and TRBJ1-2; 7 nucleotides agree with TRBD1. The J segment lost 0 bases and the V segment lost 0 bases, leaving 8 bases of the junction unmatched. The CDR3 is made up of 17 amino acids. Germline V gene lookup returns CDR1 SGHTS and CDR2 YDEGEE. The CDR3: CASSLGGGTASNYGYTF. DNA for the CDR3: TGTGCCAGCAGCTTGGGAGGTGGGACAGCTTCTAACTATGGCTACACCTTC. The full variable domain, completed using reference TRBV5-8 and TRBJ1-2, is EAGVTQSPTHLIKTRGQQATLRCSPISGHTSVYWYQQALGLGLQFLLWYDEGEERNRGNFPPRFSGRQFPNYSSELNVNALELEDSALYLCASSLGGGTASNYGYTFGSGTRLTVV.

V and J are TRBV10-3 and TRBJ1-1; D might be TRBD1 (5 bases). Germline loops: CDR1 ENHRY, CDR2 SYGVKD. The V and J ends lost 10 bases and 3 bases respectively, with 15 bases between them. The CDR3 has 13 amino acids. CDR3 region: CATLLRADTEAFF. CDR3 nucleotides: TGTGCCACCTTGCTCAGGGCGGACACTGAAGCTTTCTTT.

This clone came up a few times. The chain has TRBV9 and TRBJ2-1, with D possibly matching TRBD2 (5 bases). V was cut by 1 base and J by 4 bases, with 9 bases left in between. Looked up from germline, CDR1 is SGDLS and CDR2 is YYNGEE. The CDR3 sequence is 14 residues long. CDR3 sequence (DNA): TGTGCCAGCAGCGTACGGTGGGAGTACAATGAGCAGTTCTTC. It specifies CASSVRWEYNEQFF.